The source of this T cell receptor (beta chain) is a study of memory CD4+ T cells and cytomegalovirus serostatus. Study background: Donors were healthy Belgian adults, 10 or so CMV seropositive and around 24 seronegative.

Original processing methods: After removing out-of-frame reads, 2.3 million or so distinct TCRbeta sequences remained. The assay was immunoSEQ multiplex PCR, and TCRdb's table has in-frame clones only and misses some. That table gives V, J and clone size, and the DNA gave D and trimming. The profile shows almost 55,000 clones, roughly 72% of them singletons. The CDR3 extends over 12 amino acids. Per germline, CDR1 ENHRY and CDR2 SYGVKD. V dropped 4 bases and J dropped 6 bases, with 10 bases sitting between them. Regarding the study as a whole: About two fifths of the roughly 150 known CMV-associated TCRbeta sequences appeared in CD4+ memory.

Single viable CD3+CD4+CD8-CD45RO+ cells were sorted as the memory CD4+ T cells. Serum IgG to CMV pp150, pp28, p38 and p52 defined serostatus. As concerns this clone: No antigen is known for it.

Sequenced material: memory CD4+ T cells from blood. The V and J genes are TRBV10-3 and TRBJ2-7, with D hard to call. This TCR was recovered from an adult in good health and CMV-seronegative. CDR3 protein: CAISVDPGEQYF. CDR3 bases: TGTGCCATCAGTGTTGACCCCGGCGAGCAGTACTTC.